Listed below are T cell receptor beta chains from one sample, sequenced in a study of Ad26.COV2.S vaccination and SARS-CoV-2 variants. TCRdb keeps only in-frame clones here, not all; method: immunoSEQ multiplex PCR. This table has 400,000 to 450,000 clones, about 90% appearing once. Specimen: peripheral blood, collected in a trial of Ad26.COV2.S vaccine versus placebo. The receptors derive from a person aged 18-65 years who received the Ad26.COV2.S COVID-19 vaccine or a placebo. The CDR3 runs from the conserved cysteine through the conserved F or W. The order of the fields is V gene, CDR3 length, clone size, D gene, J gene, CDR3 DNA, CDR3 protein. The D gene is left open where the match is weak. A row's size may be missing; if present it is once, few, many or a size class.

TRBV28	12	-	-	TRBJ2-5	TGTGCCAGCAGTTCCCAGCCGGAGACCCAGTACTTC	CASSSQPETQYF
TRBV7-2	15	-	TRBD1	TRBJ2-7	TGTGCCAGCAGCATCACAGGGGGCTCTCAATACGAGCAGTACTTC	CASSITGGSQYEQYF
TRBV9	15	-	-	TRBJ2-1	TGTGCCAGCAGCGTAGGTGGGTACTCCTACAATGAGCAGTTCTTC	CASSVGGYSYNEQFF
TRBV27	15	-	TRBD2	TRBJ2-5	TGTGCCAGCAGTCCTAAAGCGGGAACGGGCGAGACCCAGTACTTC	CASSPKAGTGETQYF
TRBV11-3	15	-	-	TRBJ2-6	TGTGCCAGCAGCTTAGGGAACTCTGGGGCCAACGTCCTGACTTTC	CASSLGNSGANVLTF
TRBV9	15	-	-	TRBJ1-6	TGTGCCAGCAGCGTAGTCCCAGGGCGCGGTTCACCCCTCCACTTT	CASSVVPGRGSPLHF
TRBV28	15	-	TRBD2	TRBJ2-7	TGTGCCAGCATGGGGTACGGGACTAGCCGCGACGAGCAGTACTTC	CASMGYGTSRDEQYF
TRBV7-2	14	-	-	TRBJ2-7	TGTGCCAGCAGCACCCCCCAAAGGGATCCCGGGCAGTACTTC	CASSTPQRDPGQYF
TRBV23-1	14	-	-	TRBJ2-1	TGCGCCAGCAGTCACCAGATTTACAAGCCGTGGCAGTTCTTC	CASSHQIYKPWQFF
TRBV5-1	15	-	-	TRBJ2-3	TGCGCCAGCAGCTTAGTCAGTCAATCCACAGATACGCAGTATTTT	CASSLVSQSTDTQYF
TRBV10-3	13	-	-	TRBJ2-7	TGTGCCATCAGTACCCCCGGGACCTCCGAGCAGTACTTC	CAISTPGTSEQYF
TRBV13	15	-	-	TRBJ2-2	TGTGCCAGCAGCTTTGACGCGCGTTACACCGGGGAGCTGTTTTTT	CASSFDARYTGELFF
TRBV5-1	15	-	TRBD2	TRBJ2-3	TGCGCCAGCAGCTTGACTAGCGGGTTTGCAGATACGCAGTATTTT	CASSLTSGFADTQYF
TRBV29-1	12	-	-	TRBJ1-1	TGCAGCGCCTTGCGGGGTAACACTGAAGCTTTCTTT	CSALRGNTEAFF
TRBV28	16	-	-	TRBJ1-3	TGTGCCAGCAGTTCCCAAGCTGGAAGCTCTGGAAACACCATATATTTT	CASSSQAGSSGNTIYF
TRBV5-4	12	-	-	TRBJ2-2	TGTGCCAGCAGCAAGAACACCGGGGAGCTGTTTTTT	CASSKNTGELFF
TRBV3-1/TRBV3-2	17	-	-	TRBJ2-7	TGTGCCAGCAGCCAAGGGAGCTCGGGAAACCCCTCCTACGAGCAGTACTTC	CASSQGSSGNPSYEQYF
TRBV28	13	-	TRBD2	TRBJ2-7	TGTGCCAGCAGCCCCGGGGGGGAGGGCGAGCAGTACTTC	CASSPGGEGEQYF
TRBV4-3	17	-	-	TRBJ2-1	TGCGCCAGCAGCCAAGATCTGGCCCGGGAGTTAGGCAATGAGCAGTTCTTC	CASSQDLARELGNEQFF
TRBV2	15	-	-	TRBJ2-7	TGTGCCAGCAGTGCCGGGACTCCGAGGGTCTCCGAGCAGTACTTC	CASSAGTPRVSEQYF
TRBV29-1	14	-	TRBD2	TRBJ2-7	TGCAGCGTCTTGCCTAGCGGGAGCTCCTACGAGCAGTACTTC	CSVLPSGSSYEQYF
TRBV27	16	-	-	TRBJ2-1	TGTGCCAGCAGAAGGTGGCGGGACCCAACCTACAATGAGCAGTTCTTC	CASRRWRDPTYNEQFF
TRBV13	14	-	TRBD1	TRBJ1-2	TGTGCCAGCAGCTTAAGGGGACAGGGCTATGGCTACACCTTC	CASSLRGQGYGYTF
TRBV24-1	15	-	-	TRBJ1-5	TGTGCCACCAGTGAGGAGGGGAAGGGCAATCAGCCCCAGCATTTT	CATSEEGKGNQPQHF
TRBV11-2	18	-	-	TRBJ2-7	TGTGCCAGCAGCTTAAGTTTCGAGTTCGAGGGGCTCCCCTACGAGCAGTACTTC	CASSLSFEFEGLPYEQYF
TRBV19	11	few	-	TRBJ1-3	TGTGCCAGTAGTCTTGGAAACACCATATATTTT	CASSLGNTIYF